This TCR beta chain was obtained from a study of OX40 agonist ivuxolimab in advanced cancers. Study outcomes and limitations: Also showing low normalized T-cell clonal expansion were some of the nonresponders.

The germline V gene has CDR1 SGDLS and CDR2 YYNGEE. Between the trimmed V and J ends, which lost 2 bases and 10 bases, there was a span of 13 bases. This CDR3 region has 13 residues. As concerns this clone: Its matching antigen is unknown.

Here immunoSEQ multiplex PCR was the method, and the copy in TCRdb shows in-frame clones only, minus some. The sample includes approximately 57,000 clones, around 90% seen only once; the top ten take approximately 3.4%. The source material was CD4+ or CD8+ T cells sorted from blood, sampled in a trial of the OX40 agonist ivuxolimab. The chain uses TRBV9 and TRBJ2-1; tentatively, D is TRBD2 (6 bases). The receptor comes from an adult with an advanced solid tumor such as melanoma, head and neck, liver or kidney cancer. CDR3 in amino acids: CASSVELASEQFF. The CDR3 nucleotides read TGTGCCAGCAGCGTGGAACTAGCTTCCGAGCAGTTCTTC.